One sample yielded the 25 T cell receptor beta chains listed below, sequenced in a study of OX40 agonist ivuxolimab in advanced cancers. Only in-frame clones appear in the TCRdb table, and some are missing; sequencing was by immunoSEQ multiplex PCR. The repertoire holds fewer than 45,000 clones, with around 70% as singletons. Source: CD4+ or CD8+ T cells sorted from blood, taken in a trial of the OX40 agonist ivuxolimab. The receptors were sampled from an adult with an advanced solid tumor such as melanoma, head and neck, liver or kidney cancer.

This clone was seen a handful of times. The rearrangement links TRBV19 to TRBJ1-2, with 9 bases aligning to TRBD1. The junction had 4 bases not matched to a gene; V was cut back by 5 bases and J by 6 bases. The CDR3 is 13 amino acids. Germline V gene data show CDR1 as LNHDA and CDR2 as SQIVND (reference sequence). The CDR3 coding sequence is TGTGCCAGTAGTGTGAACAGGGGGCATGGCTACACCTTC. Translated, it gives CASSVNRGHGYTF.

The chain recombines TRBV18 with TRBJ1-2; the D is unclear. CDR1 is KGHSH, CDR2 LQKENI, per germline. V lost 3 bases to trimming and J lost 4 bases, with 9 bases between them. The CDR3 runs 13 residues. The CDR3 protein is CASSPSPGYGYTF. The CDR3 DNA follows: TGTGCCAGCTCACCTTCTCCAGGCTATGGCTACACCTTC.

This clone was seen many times. This chain uses TRBV7-9 with TRBJ2-3, with 10 positions matching TRBD2. The CDR3 is 17 amino acids. Germline V lookup: CDR1 SEHNR, CDR2 FQNEAQ (reference sequence). J lost 2 bases, V lost 4 bases, and 9 bases had no gene match. CDR3 sequence: CASSSVSGGYPTDTQYF. For the CDR3, the DNA is TGTGCCAGCAGCTCCGTTAGCGGGGGGTACCCCACAGATACGCAGTATTTT.

This sequence joins TRBV25-1 and TRBJ2-5; 7 nucleotides align to TRBD1. The last part of the DNA fits TRBJ2-7 better; the J call may be wrong. Germline CDR1 MGHDK, CDR2 SYGVNS. This CDR3 has 15 amino acids. CDR3 DNA: TGTGCCAGCAGTGAATTTAAGGGGGCAACCTACGAGCAGTACTTC. It yields the protein CASSEFKGATYEQYF.

J is TRBJ1-1 and V is TRBV25-1; 9 bases agree with TRBD1. Germline CDR1 is MGHDK and CDR2 is SYGVNS. V dropped 2 bases and J dropped 2; count of bases not matched to a gene: 6. The CDR3 extends over 16 amino acids. The chain's CDR3 is CASSEIGQGLNTEAFF. CDR3 nucleotides: TGTGCCAGCAGTGAAATAGGACAGGGGCTCAACACTGAAGCTTTCTTT.

The chain is built from TRBV7-2 and TRBJ2-3, with D unresolved. Germline V gene lookup returns CDR1 SGHTA and CDR2 FQGNSA. The CDR3 consists of 15 residues. The V end was cut by 0 bases, the J end by 3 bases, with 10 bases between. DNA of the CDR3: TGTGCCAGCAGCTTAGCGCTGGGGAAGACAGATACGCAGTATTTT. This encodes CASSLALGKTDTQYF.

The chain recombines TRBV4-1 with TRBJ2-3; D perhaps matches TRBD2 (5 bases). The V end lost 2 bases, the J end lost 6 bases, and 15 bases lay between the germline ends. The CDR3 consists of 15 residues. The V gene's germline CDR1 is MGHRA and CDR2 YSYEKL. CDR3 sequence (DNA): TGCGCCAGCAGCCAATTGGAGGAGGCGAGGGATACGCAGTATTTT. It specifies CASSQLEEARDTQYF.

The chain recombines TRBV20-1 with TRBJ2-1; D is perhaps TRBD1 (6 bases). The V gene's germline CDR1 is DFQATT and CDR2 SNEGSKA (reference sequence). Trimming removed 5 bases at V and 6 bases at J, with 8 bases between. This CDR3 contains 11 residues. CDR3 region: CSAYRVNEQFF. CDR3 coding DNA: TGCAGTGCTTACAGGGTCAATGAGCAGTTCTTC.

The chain links TRBV14 to TRBJ1-1, with a possible D match to TRBD1 (6 bases). V was clipped by 1 base and J by 0 bases, with 9 bases between them. CDR3 length: 15 amino acids. CDR1 is SGHDN, CDR2 FVKESK, per germline. The CDR3 reads CASSQVNRVNTEAFF. In DNA form, the CDR3 reads TGTGCCAGCAGCCAAGTTAACAGGGTGAACACTGAAGCTTTCTTT.

The chain combines TRBV18 with TRBJ2-7, with D perhaps given as TRBD1 or TRBD2 (5 bases each). V was clipped by 2 bases and J by 6 bases, with 14 bases between them. This CDR3 is 14 amino acids long. CDR1 is KGHSH and CDR2 is LQKENI in the germline V gene. The CDR3 bases are TGTGCCAGCTCACCAAGAGGGGATCGTTCCGAGCAGTACGTC. Amino acid sequence: CASSPRGDRSEQYV.

In its sample, this clone was seen once. V is TRBV6-6 and J is TRBJ1-1, with no clear D. The CDR3 has 12 residues. V lost 6 bases, J lost 11 bases, and 16 bases lay in between. Germline lookup yields CDR1 MNHNY and CDR2 SVGAGI (reference sequence). The CDR3 bases are TGTGCCAGCAGAAGACGGGGAGAGCGGGCTTTCTTT. Translation: CASRRRGERAFF.

This clone was found once. This chain joins TRBV11-2 and TRBJ2-7, with unresolved D. CDR3 length: 12 amino acids. Germline-derived CDR1 and CDR2 are SGHAT and FQNNGV. Trimming cost V 5 bases and J 2 bases, with 7 bases left between them. The DNA of the CDR3 is TGTGCCAGCAGCGGGGATGCCTACGAGCAGTACGTC. The encoded protein is CASSGDAYEQYV.

V gene TRBV18 combines with J gene TRBJ1-2, with 7 bases matching TRBD1. J lost 4 bases, V lost 2 bases, and 7 bases had no gene match. This CDR3 has 15 amino acids. Germline V gene lookup returns CDR1 KGHSH and CDR2 LQKENI. The CDR3 DNA reads TGTGCCAGCTCACCAGTCGGAGGGGGCGTCTATGGCTACACCTTC. This codes for CASSPVGGGVYGYTF. Combining the CDR3 with reference TRBV18 and TRBJ1-2 gives the whole variable domain NAGVMQNPRHLVRRRGQEARLRCSPMKGHSHVYWYRQLPEEGLKFMVYLQKENIIDESGMPKERFSAEFPKEGPSILRIQQVVRGDSAAYFCASSPVGGGVYGYTFGSGTRLTVV.

The genes are TRBV2 and TRBJ1-1; TRBD1 is a possible D gene (6 bases). The CDR3 is 13 amino acids. Germline CDR1 and CDR2: SNHLY and FYNNEI. Trimming took off 5 bases at V and 1 base at J, with 8 bases between the two ends. The CDR3 here is CASSLDRNTEAFF. The CDR3 bases are TGTGCCAGCAGTTTGGACAGGAACACTGAAGCTTTCTTT.

This clone was seen repeatedly, ten times or more. This chain connects TRBV15 to TRBJ1-1, with D hard to call. V lost 9 bases, J lost 4 bases, and 9 bases lay in between. The CDR3 spans 11 residues. Germline CDR1 LNHNV, CDR2 YYDKDF (reference sequence). The CDR3 nucleotides are TGTGCCACGAGGTTCATCACTGAAGCTTTCTTT. This encodes CATRFITEAFF.

The chain employs TRBV5-1 and TRBJ1-4, with TRBD1 as a possible D gene (5 bases). Trimming removed 4 bases at V and 2 bases at J, with 12 bases between. This CDR3 contains 15 residues. Germline V gene sequence: CDR1 SGHRS, CDR2 YFSETQ. The CDR3 coding sequence is TGCGCCAGCAGCATATTCGGGGGGACTAATGAAAAACTGTTTTTT. Translation gives CASSIFGGTNEKLFF.

This clone was counted only a few times. This chain uses TRBV2 with TRBJ2-4; TRBD1 matches at 7 bases. Trimming removed 0 bases from V and 2 bases from J; junction bases left unmatched: 4. The germline V gene has CDR1 SNHLY and CDR2 FYNNEI. The CDR3 contains 16 residues. The CDR3 nucleotides read TGTGCCAGCAGTGAAGCAGGGGGCTTATCCAAAAACATTCAGTACTTC. Protein: CASSEAGGLSKNIQYF.

This clone has only a few counts. The chain joins TRBV2 to TRBJ1-6; the D gene is possibly TRBD1 (6 bases). Trimming pared 4 bases from V and 10 bases from J, leaving 14 bases between. The CDR3 loop spans 14 amino acids. Germline V gene sequence: CDR1 SNHLY, CDR2 FYNNEI. The CDR3 DNA reads as TGTGCCAGCAGTGCCCGGGACAACAGATCACCCCTCCACTTT. Amino acids: CASSARDNRSPLHF.

The chain uses TRBV6-5 and TRBJ2-7, with D possibly being TRBD1 or TRBD2 (5 bases each). The germline V gene encodes CDR1 MNHEY and CDR2 SVGAGI. Trimming shortened V by 8 bases and J by 0 bases, and 14 bases separated the two germline ends. CDR3 length equals 14 residues. Here the CDR3 reads CASRNRDGSYEQYF. In DNA, the CDR3 is TGTGCCAGCCGAAACCGGGACGGCTCCTACGAGCAGTACTTC.

The V and J genes are TRBV5-6 and TRBJ2-3; D is unresolved. V was cut by 2 bases and J by 8 bases, with 18 bases left in between. The CDR3 covers 15 residues. Per the germline V gene, CDR1 is SGHDT and CDR2 is YYEEEE. Here the CDR3 reads CASSLEGPLVGTQYF. In DNA form, the CDR3 reads TGTGCCAGCAGCTTAGAAGGCCCCCTGGTAGGTACGCAGTATTTT.

By share, this clone counts as medium-sized. The genes are TRBV19 and TRBJ1-5, with unresolved D. The CDR3 totals 12 residues. V was trimmed by 5 bases and J by 5 bases, leaving 7 bases between them. Germline CDR1 LNHDA, CDR2 SQIVND (reference sequence). CDR3: CASSPRDQPQHF. As DNA, the CDR3 is TGTGCCAGTAGTCCCCGGGATCAGCCCCAGCATTTT.

The chain recombines TRBV5-1 with TRBJ2-6; D is undetermined. Germline V lookup: CDR1 SGHRS, CDR2 YFSETQ. V was clipped by 2 bases and J by 4 bases, with 4 bases between them. The CDR3 spans 13 residues. The CDR3 nucleotides read TGCGCCAGCAGCTTCGGCGGGGCCAACGTCCTGACTTTC. It codes for CASSFGGANVLTF. The variable domain in full, completed from reference TRBV5-1 and TRBJ2-6, reads KAGVTQTPRYLIKTRGQQVTLSCSPISGHRSVSWYQQTPGQGLQFLFEYFSETQRNKGNFPGRFSGRQFSNSRSEMNVSTLELGDSALYLCASSFGGANVLTFGAGSRLTVL.

The chain recombines TRBV5-4 with TRBJ1-2, with TRBD1 matching 10 bases. This CDR3 contains 15 residues. V shed 4 bases and J 4 bases; nucleotides not matched to a gene: 7. From germline, CDR1 is SGHNT and CDR2 YYREEE (reference sequence). CDR3 DNA sequence: TGTGCCAGCAGCCCGGGGACAGGGGCATTCTATGGCTACACCTTC. Its translation is CASSPGTGAFYGYTF.

This clone was seen a few times. The chain carries TRBV27 and TRBJ2-5; D may be TRBD1 (6 bases). Trimming stripped 8 bases from V and 1 base from J, with 11 bases between. CDR3 length equals 13 residues. Looked up from germline, CDR1 is MNHEY and CDR2 is SMNVEV (reference sequence). CDR3 loop: CASRRDTQETQYF. The CDR3 nucleotides are TGTGCCAGCCGCCGGGACACCCAAGAGACCCAGTACTTC.

J is TRBJ1-1 and V is TRBV6-5, with 7 bases identical to TRBD1. V lost 7 bases and J lost 4; bases outside the gene matches: 12. Germline-derived CDR1 and CDR2 are MNHEY and SVGAGI. The CDR3 spans 15 residues. CDR3 sequence: CASNLDGQGVTEAFF. In DNA form, the CDR3 reads TGTGCCAGCAACCTTGACGGGCAGGGGGTCACTGAAGCTTTCTTT.